The TCR beta chain described here comes from a study of T-cell reconstitution after alpha-beta-depleted transplantation in children. The study, taken as a whole, reports: Surviving recipient cells, namely T cells and thymic progenitors, were the source of high day-60 TCRbeta diversity in some patients. T-cell numbers and diversity, one year after transplant, stemmed largely from T cells that were newly produced.

As to this clonotype: Its antigen is as yet unknown.

Unique molecular identifiers were incorporated into the prepared TCRbeta library. TCRdb re-analysed the PCR reads in MiXCR, keeping a single row per CDR3 protein. The repertoire includes 75,000 to 90,000 distinct CDR3 sequences, roughly 14% of them detected once, and about 30% sits in the top ten. Germline CDR1 reads KGHSH; CDR2 reads LQKENI. The CDR3 is 13 residues long. V was cut by 3 bases and J by 4 bases, with 7 bases left in between. The source was PBMCs, mostly from graft donor cells, collected 180 days after TCRalphabeta/CD19-depleted stem cell transplant. The origin of this receptor is a male patient aged 2-15 years who had a stem cell transplant for acute lymphoblastic leukemia, so the T cells may come from the graft donor. The rearrangement uses TRBV18 and TRBJ2-1, with D perhaps TRBD1 (5 bases). The CDR3: CASSPTVYNEQFF. The DNA for the CDR3 is TGTGCCAGCTCACCGACAGTTTACAATGAGCAGTTCTTC.